A selection of T cell receptor beta chains follows, all from one sample in a study of T cell responses to AZD1222 COVID-19 vaccine. The protocol was immunoSEQ multiplex PCR, while the TCRdb copy is restricted to in-frame clones and leaves out a portion. The table shows 100,000 to 140,000 clones, with 92% occurring only once. The sample was peripheral blood, taken 28 days after the second AZD1222 dose. The receptors come from an adult who received the AZD1222 COVID-19 vaccine. CDR3s include the opening cysteine and the closing phenylalanine or tryptophan. The D gene is left open where the match is weak. Clone size is not always given. Where it is, it says once, few, many or a class for expanded clones.

V	length	D	size	J	DNA	CDR3
TRBV2	16	TRBD1	once	TRBJ1-6	TGTGCCAGCAGCACACAGGGGTATGGGACTTTTTCACCCCTCCACTTT	CASSTQGYGTFSPLHF
TRBV11-2	16	.	.	TRBJ2-1	TGTGCCAGCAGTCGAAGAACGGGAGTAATTTACAATGAGCAGTTCTTC	CASSRRTGVIYNEQFF
TRBV5-1	16	TRBD2	.	TRBJ2-3	TGCGCCAGCAGCTTGGACCTAGCGGGAGTGGGAGATACGCAGTATTTT	CASSLDLAGVGDTQYF
TRBV6-1	12	.	.	TRBJ2-4	TGTGCCAGCAGTGATTACGGGACTATTCAGTACTTC	CASSDYGTIQYF
TRBV7-9	13	.	.	TRBJ2-1	TGTGCCAGCAGCTTAAGTCAGAGCAATGAGCAGTTCTTC	CASSLSQSNEQFF
TRBV19	17	.	.	TRBJ2-1	TGTGCCAGTAGGCGTCTCACGACAGATGCCTTATACAATGAGCAGTTCTTC	CASRRLTTDALYNEQFF
TRBV6-5	15	.	.	TRBJ1-6	TGTGCCAGCAGCGCCCAGGGTCCCCGAAATTCACCCCTCCACTTT	CASSAQGPRNSPLHF
TRBV3-1/TRBV3-2	16	.	.	TRBJ1-3	TGTGCCAGCAGCCAAGTCCAGGCGATATCTGGAAACACCATATATTTT	CASSQVQAISGNTIYF
TRBV6-5	14	TRBD1	.	TRBJ2-2	TGTGCCACCATGGGACAGGCTAGGGGCGGGGAGCTGTTTTTT	CATMGQARGGELFF
TRBV6-5	15	.	.	TRBJ1-2	TGTGCCAGCACCTCACCCGGGGGGACTAACTATGGCTACACCTTC	CASTSPGGTNYGYTF
TRBV5-1	14	TRBD1	.	TRBJ1-1	TGCGCCAGCGGCTCCCGACAGGGTCAGGCTGAAGCTTTCTTT	CASGSRQGQAEAFF
TRBV9	15	TRBD1	.	TRBJ2-1	TGTGCCAGCAGCCCCTCTGGACAGGCACATAATGAGCAGTTCTTC	CASSPSGQAHNEQFF
TRBV29-1	13	.	.	TRBJ1-1	TGCAGCGTTGACGGCAGCCTGAACACTGAAGCTTTCTTT	CSVDGSLNTEAFF
TRBV4-1	14	.	.	TRBJ1-1	TGCGCCAGCAGCCAGGTGACTGCGAACACTGAAGCTTTCTTT	CASSQVTANTEAFF
TRBV11-3	18	TRBD1	.	TRBJ2-6	TGTGCCAGCAGCTTGGGTACAGGGGGTAATGCAGGGGCCAACGTCCTGACTTTC	CASSLGTGGNAGANVLTF
TRBV30	13	.	.	TRBJ1-5	TGTGCCTGTCAGGGTTCCAGCAATCAGCCCCAGCATTTT	CACQGSSNQPQHF
TRBV2	16	TRBD2	once	TRBJ2-3	TGTGCCAGCACCGAACGGACTAGCGGGGGTCGGGATACGCAGTATTTT	CASTERTSGGRDTQYF
TRBV27	13	.	.	TRBJ2-7	TGTGCCAGCAGTCCGGAGGGGTGTGGCGAGCAGTACTTC	CASSPEGCGEQYF
TRBV30	16	.	.	TRBJ1-5	TGTGCCTGGAGTCCCCGGGCAGGCGTTAGCAATCAGCCCCAGCATTTT	CAWSPRAGVSNQPQHF
TRBV4-1	12	.	once	TRBJ2-2	TGCGCCAGCAGCCAAGAGATCGGGGAGCTGTTTTTT	CASSQEIGELFF
TRBV25-1	17	TRBD2	.	TRBJ2-3	TGTGCCAGCAGTGAATCTCGGGGACTAGCGGGGGCAGATACGCAGTATTTT	CASSESRGLAGADTQYF
TRBV29-1	13	.	.	TRBJ1-3	TGCAGCGTTGAATCGGGCGTCGGAAACACCATATATTTT	CSVESGVGNTIYF
TRBV7-3	15	.	.	TRBJ2-1	TGTGCCAGCAGCTTAAATGCGGGCGTCAGCGATGAGCAGTTCTTC	CASSLNAGVSDEQFF
TRBV15	17	TRBD2	.	TRBJ2-4	TGTGCCACCAGCAGAGCCGGGGCGAGCGGGGGGGAAAGAGAACGGTACTTC	CATSRAGASGGERERYF
TRBV6-1	16	TRBD2	.	TRBJ2-1	TGTGCCAGCAGTGCCCGGGGGAGCGGGGCTTACAATGAGCAGTTCTTC	CASSARGSGAYNEQFF
TRBV6-5	15	.	.	TRBJ1-2	TGTGCCAGCAGTTACCGACAGGCCCCTAACTATGGCTACACCTTC	CASSYRQAPNYGYTF
TRBV27	15	.	.	TRBJ2-7	TGTGCCAGCAGTTTAGGCCGCGACGGAAACTACGAGCAGTACTTC	CASSLGRDGNYEQYF
TRBV19	16	TRBD1	.	TRBJ2-7	TGTGCCAGTAGTATAGCCGGGACAGGGTACTCCTACGAGCAGTACTTC	CASSIAGTGYSYEQYF
TRBV6-2/TRBV6-3	17	.	.	TRBJ1-1	TGTGCCAGCAGTTCGCCGGGACAACTCCTGGTGCACACTGAAGCTTTCTTT	CASSSPGQLLVHTEAFF
TRBV9	14	TRBD2	.	TRBJ2-3	TGTGCCAGCAGCGGGACTAGACTCACAGATACGCAGTATTTT	CASSGTRLTDTQYF
TRBV10-3	13	.	once	TRBJ1-2	TGTGCCATCAGTGAAGGAGGAAACTATGGCTACACCTTC	CAISEGGNYGYTF
TRBV3-1/TRBV3-2	16	TRBD1	.	TRBJ1-5	TGTGCCAGCAGCCAAGGACAGGGGGGGAGCAATCAGCCCCAGCATTTT	CASSQGQGGSNQPQHF
TRBV5-6	13	.	.	TRBJ1-2	TGTGCCAGCAAACGGGGGGCAAGGTATGGCTACACCTTC	CASKRGARYGYTF
TRBV14	14	.	.	TRBJ1-2	TGTGCCAGCAGCCAAGGGTGGCAGCTCTATGGCTACACCTTC	CASSQGWQLYGYTF
TRBV10-3	17	.	.	TRBJ2-1	TGTGCCATCAGTGACACATTACAGGTTCTAGGTGGCAATGAGCAGTTCTTC	CAISDTLQVLGGNEQFF
TRBV30	13	.	.	TRBJ2-7	TGTGCCTGGAGGAGGAGGGCCCCCTCCGAGCAGTACTTC	CAWRRRAPSEQYF
TRBV20-1	11	TRBD2	.	TRBJ2-1	TGCAGTGCAGGCGGGAGGGCCGAGCAGTTCTTC	CSAGGRAEQFF
TRBV4-1	13	.	.	TRBJ1-4	TGCGCCAGCAGCCAAGATCCCGATGAAAAACTGTTTTTT	CASSQDPDEKLFF
TRBV28	17	TRBD2	once	TRBJ2-7	TGTGCCAGCAGTGGTACGGGACTAGCGGGAGGTCAGTACGAGCAGTACTTC	CASSGTGLAGGQYEQYF
TRBV7-9	16	TRBD2	.	TRBJ2-2	TGTGCCAGCAGCGGCCAGCGGGAGGCCTACACCGGGGAGCTGTTTTTT	CASSGQREAYTGELFF